The rows below give T cell receptor beta chains drawn from one sample of a study of blood T cell repertoires in COVID-19. The data were produced by immunoSEQ multiplex PCR, yet TCRdb's version contains in-frame clones alone and is incomplete. Of about 71,000 clones detected, 80% to 95% appear once; the ten largest clones hold roughly 0.73%. The sequenced material came from peripheral blood. The receptor source for this set is a woman at least 80 years old with acute or convalescent COVID-19. Both conserved end residues are part of each CDR3. D genes are given only for firm matches. Clone size appears in some rows only: once, few, many, or a class for an expanded clone.

>TRBJ2-1|15|TRBD1|few|TRBV5-5
CASSGTGQTYNEQFF
TGTGCCAGCAGCGGGACAGGGCAAACCTACAATGAGCAGTTCTTC
>TRBJ2-4|14|TRBD2|NA|TRBV2
CASSWTSGKNIQYF
TGTGCCAGCAGCTGGACTAGCGGTAAAAACATTCAGTACTTC
>TRBJ2-3|17|TRBD2|NA|TRBV10-1
CASSESGGRGRTDTQYF
TGCGCCAGCAGTGAGTCAGGCGGGAGGGGAAGGACAGATACGCAGTATTTT
>TRBJ2-1|12|NA|NA|TRBV28
CASSLPRREQFF
TGTGCCAGCAGTTTACCCCGGCGGGAGCAGTTCTTC
>TRBJ2-5|15|TRBD1|NA|TRBV6-2/TRBV6-3
CASSLSTGGRETQYF
TGTGCCAGCAGTTTGTCGACAGGGGGGAGGGAGACCCAGTACTTC
>TRBJ1-1|14|NA|once|TRBV28
CASSLGSGIYEAFF
TGTGCCAGCAGTTTAGGATCGGGGATCTATGAAGCTTTCTTT
>TRBJ2-5|16|NA|NA|TRBV19
CASSSATEPVRETQYF
TGTGCCAGTAGTTCCGCTACTGAACCCGTTCGGGAGACCCAGTACTTC
>TRBJ1-2|14|NA|NA|TRBV2
CASSGGGSRYGYTF
TGTGCCAGCAGTGGGGGGGGGAGCCGGTATGGCTACACCTTC
>TRBJ2-7|16|TRBD2|NA|TRBV2
CASSAGLAGVGYEQYF
TGTGCCAGCAGTGCGGGACTAGCGGGAGTAGGCTACGAGCAGTACTTC
>TRBJ1-2|15|NA|NA|TRBV4-1
CASSQDWSLAYGYTF
TGCGCCAGCAGCCAAGATTGGAGTCTGGCCTATGGCTACACCTTC
>TRBJ2-1|14|TRBD2|NA|TRBV10-3
CATGTSGSYNEQFF
TGTGCCACCGGGACTAGCGGGAGTTACAATGAGCAGTTCTTC
>TRBJ1-1|13|TRBD1|NA|TRBV7-9
CASSEDRGLQAFF
TGTGCCAGCAGCGAGGACAGGGGACTCCAAGCTTTCTTT
>TRBJ2-2|13|TRBD1|NA|TRBV27
CASSRQGAGELFF
TGTGCCAGCAGTAGACAGGGAGCCGGGGAGCTGTTTTTT
>TRBJ1-5|15|NA|NA|TRBV28
CASSEETGSNQPQHF
TGTGCCAGCAGCGAGGAGACAGGTAGCAATCAGCCCCAGCATTTT
>TRBJ2-3|13|NA|once|TRBV11-1
CASSPTARDTQYF
TGTGCCAGCAGCCCGACAGCTCGGGATACGCAGTATTTT
>TRBJ2-3|14|NA|NA|TRBV7-3
CASSLGAGRDTQYF
TGTGCCAGCAGCTTAGGTGCAGGCCGGGATACGCAGTATTTT
>TRBJ1-5|16|TRBD1|NA|TRBV7-2
CASSLGQGFGNQPQHF
TGTGCCAGCAGCTTAGGACAGGGTTTTGGCAATCAGCCCCAGCATTTT
>TRBJ1-5|13|NA|NA|TRBV6-6
CASSPGVDQPQHF
TGTGCCAGCAGTCCAGGGGTTGATCAGCCCCAGCATTTT
>TRBJ2-1|14|NA|NA|TRBV5-1
CASSLRVRRDEQFF
TGCGCCAGCAGCTTGAGGGTACGGCGGGATGAGCAGTTCTTC
>TRBJ2-7|16|TRBD2|NA|TRBV3-1/TRBV3-2
CASSQNERGRYYEQYF
TGTGCCAGCAGCCAAAATGAGCGGGGGCGCTACTACGAGCAGTACTTC
>TRBJ2-1|13|NA|NA|TRBV7-7
CASSLAQSNEQFF
TGTGCTAGCAGCTTAGCCCAGTCGAATGAGCAGTTCTTC
>TRBJ2-2|13|NA|NA|TRBV5-5
CSPGRSNTGELFF
TGTTCCCCGGGGAGATCGAACACCGGGGAGCTGTTTTTT
>TRBJ1-2|18|TRBD1|NA|TRBV2
CASSGGGQQGPPTYGYTF
TGTGCCAGCAGTGGAGGGGGTCAACAGGGGCCGCCTACCTATGGCTACACCTTC
>TRBJ2-1|15|TRBD2|NA|TRBV2
CASSDKGTRRNEQFF
TGTGCCAGCAGTGATAAGGGGACTAGACGCAATGAGCAGTTCTTC
>TRBJ2-7|14|TRBD2|NA|TRBV6-5
CASVTSAGYYEQYF
TGTGCCAGTGTGACTAGCGCGGGGTATTACGAGCAGTACTTC
>TRBJ2-3|19|TRBD2|once|TRBV5-6
CASSLTIGLAGVGTDTQYF
TGTGCCAGCAGCTTGACAATCGGACTAGCGGGAGTGGGCACAGATACGCAGTATTTT
>TRBJ2-1|13|TRBD2|NA|TRBV18
CASSPPLAAEQFF
TGTGCCAGCTCACCACCTCTAGCGGCTGAGCAGTTCTTC
>TRBJ2-7|16|TRBD1|NA|TRBV6-6
CASTPSGQGASYEQYF
TGTGCCAGCACCCCTTCCGGACAGGGGGCTTCGTACGAGCAGTACTTC
>TRBJ1-4|18|NA|NA|TRBV5-4
CASSLVPGAVATNEKLFF
TGTGCCAGCAGCTTGGTTCCAGGGGCAGTTGCAACTAATGAAAAACTGTTTTTT
>TRBJ1-2|18|TRBD1|NA|TRBV6-1
CASSEGPTILQGRYGYTF
TGTGCCAGCAGTGAAGGGCCCACAATTCTACAGGGGCGGTATGGCTACACCTTC
>TRBJ2-2|14|TRBD1|NA|TRBV6-5
CASRTDRKTGELFF
TGTGCCAGCAGAACGGACAGGAAAACCGGGGAGCTGTTTTTT
>TRBJ2-4|19|TRBD2|NA|TRBV19
CASSTDGLAGVLAKNIQYF
TGTGCCAGTAGTACGGATGGACTAGCGGGAGTCCTAGCCAAAAACATTCAGTACTTC
>TRBJ2-5|14|NA|NA|TRBV4-2
CASSPTGSQETQYF
TGTGCCAGCAGCCCCACAGGGAGCCAAGAGACCCAGTACTTC
>TRBJ1-5|14|NA|NA|TRBV3-1/TRBV3-2
CASSQVPGDQPQHF
TGTGCCAGCAGCCAAGTTCCAGGGGATCAGCCCCAGCATTTT
>TRBJ2-3|15|TRBD2|NA|TRBV28
CASSLGGRAWDTQYF
TGTGCCAGCAGTTTAGGCGGGAGGGCATGGGATACGCAGTATTTT
>TRBJ2-1|15|NA|NA|TRBV16
CASSHRDFSYNEQFF
TGTGCCAGCAGCCATAGGGACTTCTCCTACAATGAGCAGTTCTTC
>TRBJ2-2|19|TRBD2|NA|TRBV4-1
CASSRVGTSIVGATGELFF
TGCGCCAGCAGCCGAGTTGGGACTAGCATTGTAGGAGCCACCGGGGAGCTGTTTTTT
>TRBJ1-1|16|NA|NA|TRBV5-1
CASSIGGSRGNTEAFF
TGCGCCAGCAGCATTGGAGGTAGCAGGGGTAACACTGAAGCTTTCTTT
>TRBJ1-3|13|NA|NA|TRBV3-1/TRBV3-2
CASSSGAGNTIYF
TGTGCCAGCAGCTCAGGGGCTGGAAACACCATATATTTT
>TRBJ2-1|16|TRBD2|NA|TRBV24-1
CATSDYSGTSYNEQFF
TGTGCCACCAGTGACTACAGCGGGACCTCCTACAATGAGCAGTTCTTC
>TRBJ2-1|16|TRBD2|NA|TRBV18
CASSLGLVSSYNEQFF
TGTGCCAGCTCCCTTGGACTAGTGAGCTCCTACAATGAGCAGTTCTTC
>TRBJ2-3|16|TRBD1|NA|TRBV5-4
CASSPTGGVGTDTQYF
TGTGCCAGCAGCCCGACAGGGGGCGTGGGCACAGATACGCAGTATTTT
>TRBJ2-2|15|NA|NA|TRBV5-4
CASSLGGTRTGELFF
TGTGCCAGCAGCTTGGGAGGAACGCGGACCGGGGAGCTGTTTTTT
>TRBJ2-7|13|TRBD1|NA|TRBV19
CASSAQGQVEQYF
TGTGCCAGTAGTGCCCAGGGACAGGTCGAGCAGTACTTC
>TRBJ2-1|15|TRBD2|few|TRBV14
CASRATSGSYNEQFF
TGTGCCAGCAGAGCAACTAGCGGGAGCTACAATGAGCAGTTCTTC
>TRBJ1-2|13|TRBD1|NA|TRBV29-1
CSADRGQNYGYTF
TGCAGCGCGGACAGGGGCCAAAACTATGGCTACACCTTC
>TRBJ2-1|14|NA|NA|TRBV7-3
CASSFGRDFNEQFF
TGTGCCAGCAGCTTCGGCAGGGACTTCAATGAGCAGTTCTTC
>TRBJ1-5|14|NA|once|TRBV4-1
CASSQVQGDQPQHF
TGCGCCAGCAGCCAAGTACAGGGTGATCAGCCCCAGCATTTT
>TRBJ2-3|16|NA|NA|TRBV4-1
CASSQDPPLSTDTQYF
TGCGCCAGCAGCCAAGATCCCCCCCTGAGCACAGATACGCAGTATTTT
>TRBJ1-1|15|TRBD1|NA|TRBV9
CASSTNGQATTEAFF
TGTGCCAGCAGCACCAACGGACAGGCCACCACTGAAGCTTTCTTT
>TRBJ2-3|17|TRBD1|NA|TRBV9
CASSPPGTGGGTDTQYF
TGTGCCAGCAGCCCCCCCGGGACAGGGGGAGGTACAGATACGCAGTATTTT
>TRBJ2-2|16|TRBD1|NA|TRBV5-1
CASSLSGTGATGELFF
TGCGCCAGCAGCTTGAGTGGGACAGGGGCCACCGGGGAGCTGTTTTTT
>TRBJ1-2|16|TRBD1|NA|TRBV7-8
CASSLDRQGGNYGYTF
TGTGCCAGCAGCTTAGACCGGCAGGGGGGAAACTATGGCTACACCTTC
>TRBJ1-1|17|TRBD1|NA|TRBV7-9
CASSLGQGPAMNTEAFF
TGTGCCAGCAGTCTGGGACAGGGGCCCGCTATGAACACTGAAGCTTTCTTT
>TRBJ2-2|15|TRBD1|NA|TRBV5-1
CASSLGGQRTGELFF
TGCGCCAGCAGCTTGGGGGGACAGCGAACCGGGGAGCTGTTTTTT
>TRBJ1-4|13|NA|NA|TRBV28
CASTYWSLKKLFF
TGTGCCAGCACCTACTGGTCCCTTAAAAAACTGTTTTTT
>TRBJ2-2|17|TRBD1|NA|TRBV5-1
CASSFGPGTANTGELFF
TGCGCCAGCAGCTTTGGCCCCGGGACAGCGAACACCGGGGAGCTGTTTTTT